One sample yielded the 13 T cell receptor beta chains listed below, sequenced in a study of T cell responses to AZD1222 COVID-19 vaccine. Here immunoSEQ multiplex PCR was the method, and the copy in TCRdb shows in-frame clones only, minus some. The sample comprises 65,000 to 85,000 clones, 70% to 90% of which are singletons, and about 9% rests with the top ten. Source: peripheral blood, taken 28 days after the second dose of the MenACWY control vaccine. These receptors all come from an adult who received the MenACWY meningococcal vaccine as a control.

The chain links TRBV4-3 to TRBJ1-1; no firm D call. This CDR3 comprises 14 residues. From germline, CDR1 is LGHNA and CDR2 YSLEER. Trimming stripped 1 base from V and 1 base from J, with 7 bases between. DNA of the CDR3: TGCGCCAGCAGCCAAGCGTGGGAGAACACTGAAGCTTTCTTT. Encoded protein: CASSQAWENTEAFF.

The V call is TRBV7-7, the J call TRBJ2-1; tentative D call: TRBD2 (6 bases). V lost 5 bases, J lost 0 bases, and 14 bases lay in between. This CDR3 spans 16 amino acids. The germline CDR1 and CDR2 sequences are SSHAT and FNYEAQ (reference sequence). Written as DNA, the CDR3 is TGTGCCAGCAGCCCGTTGCGGGGTAGCTCCTACAATGAGCAGTTCTTC. This encodes CASSPLRGSSYNEQFF.

V is TRBV7-2 and J is TRBJ2-1; 7 bases map to TRBD2. The junction had 2 bases not matched to a gene; V was cut back by 3 bases and J by 3 bases. Germline-derived CDR1 and CDR2 are SGHTA and FQGNSA. This CDR3 contains 14 residues. DNA for the CDR3: TGTGCCAGCAGCTTGGGGGGGTACTACAATGAGCAGTTCTTC. It codes for CASSLGGYYNEQFF.

V gene TRBV18 combines with J gene TRBJ1-4; TRBD1 matches at 11 bases. CDR1 and CDR2 from the germline V gene are KGHSH and LQKENI. J lost 5 bases, V lost 3 bases, and 5 bases had no gene match. The CDR3 runs to 16 residues. The CDR3 is CASSPGTGGLNEKLFF. In DNA, the CDR3 is TGTGCCAGCTCACCCGGGACAGGGGGGCTAAATGAAAAACTGTTTTTT.

V and J are TRBV24-1 and TRBJ2-2; unclear D gene. Germline V gene lookup returns CDR1 KGHDR and CDR2 SFDVKD. The CDR3 runs 15 residues. Trimming removed 1 base at V and 6 bases at J, with 11 bases between. CDR3 nucleotide sequence: TGTGCCACCAGTGATTTTAGGGTTAGGGCCGGGGAGCTGTTTTTT. It yields the protein CATSDFRVRAGELFF.

The chain carries TRBV5-1 and TRBJ2-3; maybe TRBD2 (5 bases). Germline V gene lookup returns CDR1 SGHRS and CDR2 YFSETQ. Trimming removed 3 bases at V and 2 bases at J, with 13 bases between. The CDR3 sequence is 15 residues long. In DNA form, the CDR3 reads TGCGCCAGCAGCTCAAGTGGGGAGCCCACAGATACGCAGTATTTT. Its translation: CASSSSGEPTDTQYF.

This clone appeared a single time. This chain connects TRBV7-9 to TRBJ1-4; perhaps TRBD1 as D (6 bases). The CDR3 has 17 residues. V lost 4 bases to trimming and J lost 6 bases, with 21 bases between them. Germline lookup yields CDR1 SEHNR and CDR2 FQNEAQ (reference sequence). CDR3 amino acids: CASSWPGGRTEDEKLFF. CDR3 DNA sequence: TGTGCCAGCAGCTGGCCCGGCGGAAGGACAGAAGATGAAAAACTGTTTTTT.

For the CDR3, the DNA is TGTGCCACGATGGACAGACTGAACACCGGGGAGCTGTTTTTT. It encodes CATMDRLNTGELFF. The chain employs TRBV6-5 and TRBJ2-2; TRBD1 might be the D (6 bases). The ends were cut back, 10 bases at V and 1 base at J, with 13 bases in the middle. Germline V gene lookup returns CDR1 MNHEY and CDR2 SVGAGI. CDR3 length: 14 residues.

The rearrangement uses TRBV6-1 and TRBJ1-2; unclear D gene. Between the trimmed V and J ends, which lost 2 bases and 3 bases, there was a span of 10 bases. CDR1 is MNHNS and CDR2 is SASEGT in the germline V gene. CDR3 length: 14 amino acids. CDR3 sequence reads: CASSESTVDYGYTF. The CDR3 nucleotides are TGTGCCAGCAGTGAATCTACAGTCGACTATGGCTACACCTTC.

The chain couples TRBV6-5 to TRBJ1-2; no reliable D call. The V end lost 5 bases, the J end lost 8 bases, and 15 bases lay between the germline ends. In germline, CDR1 is MNHEY, CDR2 SVGAGI. The CDR3 totals 13 residues. CDR3 sequence: CASSIQPKGGYTF. Here the CDR3 DNA reads TGTGCCAGCAGTATTCAGCCAAAAGGCGGCTACACCTTC.

The rearrangement joins TRBV3-1 (or the pseudogene TRBV3-2) to TRBJ1-1, with D maybe TRBD1 (5 bases). Trimming stripped 4 bases from V and 6 bases from J, with 12 bases between. CDR1 is LGHDT, CDR2 YNNKEL, per germline (reference sequence). This CDR3 comprises 13 residues. DNA of the CDR3: TGTGCCAGCAGCCCAAGCGGGGGGGCTGAAGCTTTCTTT. This encodes CASSPSGGAEAFF.

The chain employs TRBV6-6 and TRBJ1-5; D remains unclear. This CDR3 is built from 11 residues. V gave up 6 bases and J gave up 10 bases, with 10 bases separating them. The V gene's germline CDR1 is MNHNY and CDR2 SVGAGI (reference sequence). The CDR3 is CASSSGVPQHF. Written as DNA, the CDR3 is TGTGCCAGCAGCTCGGGAGTCCCCCAGCATTTT.

The J gene is TRBJ1-1, the V gene TRBV9; the D gene is possibly TRBD1 (6 bases). This CDR3 region has 15 residues. Germline lookup yields CDR1 SGDLS and CDR2 YYNGEE. Trimming left V 4 bases short and J 3 bases short, with 16 bases between. The CDR3 DNA reads as TGTGCCAGCAGCCCCAGGACAGCGGCATACACTGAAGCTTTCTTT. This encodes CASSPRTAAYTEAFF. The full variable domain, its missing parts supplied by reference TRBV9 and TRBJ1-1, is DSGVTQTPKHLITATGQRVTLRCSPRSGDLSVYWYQQSLDQGLQFLIQYYNGEERAKGNILERFSAQQFPDLHSELNLSSLELGDSALYFCASSPRTAAYTEAFFGQGTRLTVV.